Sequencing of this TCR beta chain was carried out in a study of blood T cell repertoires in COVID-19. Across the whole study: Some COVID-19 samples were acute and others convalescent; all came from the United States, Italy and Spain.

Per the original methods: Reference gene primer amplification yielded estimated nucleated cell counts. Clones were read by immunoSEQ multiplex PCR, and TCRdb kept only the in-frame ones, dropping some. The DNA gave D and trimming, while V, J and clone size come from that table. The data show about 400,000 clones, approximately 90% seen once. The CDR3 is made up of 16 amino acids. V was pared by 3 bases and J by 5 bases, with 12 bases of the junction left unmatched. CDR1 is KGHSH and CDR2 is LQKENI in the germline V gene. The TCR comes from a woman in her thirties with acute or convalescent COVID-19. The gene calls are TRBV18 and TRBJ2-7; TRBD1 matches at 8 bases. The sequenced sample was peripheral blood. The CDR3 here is CASSPTRRQGIDEQYF. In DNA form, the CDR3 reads TGTGCCAGCTCACCGACCCGGAGACAGGGGATAGACGAGCAGTACTTC.